A single sample gave rise to the 6 T cell receptor beta chains below, sequenced in a study of cytomegalovirus exposure and HLA in healthy donors. The PCR had 60 Vbeta and 13 Jbeta primers. Method: immunoSEQ multiplex PCR; TCRdb's copy keeps in-frame clones and lacks some. The repertoire consists of more than 85,000 clones, with less than 85% occurring once and the leading ten covering 13%. The sample comprised PBMCs. The receptors shown here come from a man aged 30 to 45 in good health and CMV-seropositive.

J is TRBJ2-7 and V is TRBV5-1; 8 positions agree with TRBD2. The J segment lost 5 bases and the V segment lost 4 bases, leaving 11 bases of the junction unmatched. CDR1 is SGHRS, CDR2 YFSETQ, per germline. The CDR3 spans 15 residues. Here the CDR3 DNA reads TGCGCCAGCAGCAGGGGAGGCGGGACTAGTGACGAGCAGTACTTC. Translated, it gives CASSRGGGTSDEQYF. The full variable domain, completed using reference TRBV5-1 and TRBJ2-7, is KAGVTQTPRYLIKTRGQQVTLSCSPISGHRSVSWYQQTPGQGLQFLFEYFSETQRNKGNFPGRFSGRQFSNSRSEMNVSTLELGDSALYLCASSRGGGTSDEQYFGPGTRLTVT.

Remarks on this clone: The junction departs from the called germline gene at one end, perhaps through a read error. The V and J genes are TRBV6-1 and TRBJ2-7; no clear D. This CDR3 has 13 residues. Germline V gene data show CDR1 as MNHNS and CDR2 as SASEGT. The CDR3 nucleotides are TGTGCCAGCAGTGAGCCAGAGACCTACGAGCGGTACTTC. This codes for CASSEPETYERYF.

The chain combines TRBV19 with TRBJ1-1; D call uncertain. Trimming left V 8 bases short and J 0 bases short, with 10 bases between. CDR1 is LNHDA and CDR2 is SQIVND in the germline V gene (reference sequence). The CDR3 runs 13 residues. CDR3 residues: CASRGYMNTEAFF. The CDR3 nucleotides read TGTGCCAGTCGGGGTTACATGAACACTGAAGCTTTCTTT.

The genes are TRBV19 and TRBJ1-5, with no clear D. V lost 8 bases and J lost 7, with 15 bases in between. Germline CDR1 reads LNHDA; CDR2 reads SQIVND (reference sequence). CDR3 length equals 13 residues. This chain's CDR3 is CASSQQLGQPQHF. In nucleotides, the CDR3 is TGTGCCAGTTCGCAACAGCTGGGCCAGCCCCAGCATTTT.

This rearrangement joins TRBV6-5 to TRBJ2-5; 9 bases align to TRBD1. The trim removed 6 bases at V and 2 bases at J, leaving 7 bases unmatched. This CDR3 is built from 15 residues. Germline V gives CDR1 MNHEY, CDR2 SVGAGI. CDR3 loop: CASSQLGQGQETQYF. CDR3 sequence (DNA): TGTGCCAGCAGCCAACTGGGACAGGGACAAGAGACCCAGTACTTC.

This CDR3 reads CASSPRLAGVNEQFF. CDR3 coding DNA: TGTGCCAGCAGCCCCCGACTAGCGGGGGTTAATGAGCAGTTCTTC. The rearrangement links TRBV11-2 to TRBJ2-1, with 12 bases aligning to TRBD2. The junction had 6 bases not matched to a gene; V was cut back by 5 bases and J by 7 bases. Germline V gene lookup returns CDR1 SGHAT and CDR2 FQNNGV. The CDR3 has 15 residues.